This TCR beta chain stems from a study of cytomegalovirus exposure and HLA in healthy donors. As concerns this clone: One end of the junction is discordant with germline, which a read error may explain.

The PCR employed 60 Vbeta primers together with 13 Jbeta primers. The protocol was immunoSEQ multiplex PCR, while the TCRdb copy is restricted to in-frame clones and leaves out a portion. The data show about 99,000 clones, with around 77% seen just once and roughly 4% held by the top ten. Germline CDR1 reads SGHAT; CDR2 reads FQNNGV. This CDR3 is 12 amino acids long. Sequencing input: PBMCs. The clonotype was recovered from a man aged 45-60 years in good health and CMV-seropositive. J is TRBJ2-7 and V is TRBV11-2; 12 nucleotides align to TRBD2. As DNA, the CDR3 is TGTGCCAGCAGCCCCGGACTAGCGGGACCAGACTTC. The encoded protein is CASSPGLAGPDF.